Sequencing of this T cell receptor beta chain was carried out in a study of long-term antiretroviral therapy in people with HIV. HIV-positive participants were all treated in the United States. The assay, immunoSEQ v3.0, was run at survey level. Profiling relied on immunoSEQ multiplex PCR, and the TCRdb table lists in-frame clones only, not all of them. The sample yields more than 15,000 clones, about 74% seen once. The germline V gene encodes CDR1 SGDLS and CDR2 YYNGEE. The V end was cut by 3 bases, the J end by 9 bases, with 16 bases between. There are 14 residues in the CDR3. This rearrangement joins TRBV9 to TRBJ2-1; maybe TRBD1 (5 bases). Sample: unsorted PBMCs, taken 0.5 years before starting antiretroviral therapy. The TCR sequence derives from a man between 18 and 29 years old with HIV. The CDR3 region is CASSAGLGVREQFF. The CDR3 nucleotides read TGTGCCAGCAGCGCCGGCCTAGGGGTTCGTGAGCAGTTCTTC.